One and the same sample provided the 16 T cell receptor beta chains below, sequenced in a study of molecular identifiers for immune sequencing clone quantification. TCRdb reprocessed the PCR reads via MiXCR and lists one record per CDR3 protein. The top ten hold roughly 0.83% of the sample, which has hundreds of thousands of distinct CDR3 sequences, less than 30% seen once. The sequenced material came from naive CD8+ T cells from blood, with Jurkat cell RNA spiked in. Subset indicated: FACS-sorted CD8+CD4-CCR7+CD45RA+ naive T cells. The receptors here all came from a human donor in good health. Some libraries in this study had Jurkat cell RNA spiked in.

The chain combines TRBV20-1 with TRBJ1-5; D is undetermined. The CDR3 has 15 residues. V was cut by 5 bases and J by 0 bases, with 14 bases left in between. In germline, CDR1 is DFQATT, CDR2 SNEGSKA (reference sequence). In nucleotides, the CDR3 is TGCAGTGCTGTTACAAGTCAAGATAGCAATCAGCCCCAGCATTTT. It yields the protein CSAVTSQDSNQPQHF.

This clonotype has just a few counts. The rearrangement uses TRBV6-2 or TRBV6-3 and TRBJ1-2, with unresolved D. This CDR3 contains 15 residues. The germline V gene encodes CDR1 MNHEY and CDR2 SVGEGT. The ends were cut back, 4 bases at V and 0 bases at J, with 12 bases in the middle. The CDR3 region has the DNA TGTGCCAGCAGTTCTCCGACCGCGGCTAACTATGGCTACACCTTC. Translation gives CASSSPTAANYGYTF.

Remarks on this clonotype: One end of the junction varies from germline; a read error may be responsible. The chain couples TRBV7-8 to TRBJ2-1; TRBD2 matches at 9 bases. CDR3 length: 16 residues. Germline CDR1 is SGHVS and CDR2 is FQNEAQ. The CDR3 sequence is CASSTTSGPAYYEQFF. The CDR3 nucleotides are TGTGCCAGCAGCACTACTAGCGGGCCTGCCTACTATGAGCAGTTCTTC.

This clonotype was recorded at least ten times. The rearrangement uses TRBV4-1 and TRBJ2-3; TRBD1 or TRBD2 may be the D gene (5 bases each). The CDR3 extends over 16 amino acids. The germline V and J ends were trimmed by 0 bases and 0 bases, with 10 bases remaining between them. Germline loops: CDR1 MGHRA, CDR2 YSYEKL. The CDR3 coding sequence is TGCGCCAGCAGCCAAGAGGGGACCCTGAGCACAGATACGCAGTATTTT. Amino acid sequence: CASSQEGTLSTDTQYF.

A note on this clonotype: A much larger clone differs by one base, so this may be a read error. This chain uses TRBV28 with TRBJ2-6; D not certain. V was shortened by 1 base and J by 0 bases, with 13 bases between the two germline ends. This CDR3 has 18 residues. Germline assignment: CDR1 MDHEN and CDR2 SYDVKM. The CDR3 region has the DNA TGTGCCAGCAGTTTATCGGCTGGGGTGATCTCTGGGGCCAACGTCCTGACTTTC. It specifies CASSLSAGVISGANVLTF.

This clonotype has a single count. Since a much larger clone is just one base distant, this may be a read error. The chain is built from TRBV19 and TRBJ2-3; unclear D gene. Germline loops: CDR1 LNHDA, CDR2 SQIVND (reference sequence). The CDR3 has 14 amino acids. V lost 7 bases and J 1 base, leaving 12 bases between the germline ends. The CDR3, as DNA: TGTGCCAGTAATCAAGACATGGGCACAGATACGCAGTATTTT. Encoded protein: CASNQDMGTDTQYF.

This clonotype was seen ten or more times. The rearrangement joins TRBV20-1 to TRBJ2-3; D unresolved. CDR1 and CDR2 from the germline V gene are DFQATT and SNEGSKA (reference sequence). Deletions cut 4 bases from V and 2 bases from J, with 19 bases between. The CDR3 consists of 16 residues. CDR3 bases: TGCAGTGCTACTCAACCCCGCGGTGGTCCCACAGATACGCAGTATTTT. It yields the protein CSATQPRGGPTDTQYF.

In this sample, this clonotype turned up many times. The CDR3 nucleotides read TGCGCCAGCAGCCCACGACAGGGATTCGAGCAGTACTTC. It is translated as CASSPRQGFEQYF. The chain has TRBV4-1 and TRBJ2-7; 7 bases agree with TRBD1. This CDR3 has 13 residues. V shed 4 bases, J shed 6 bases, and the junction held 6 bases outside the gene matches. Germline V gene data show CDR1 as MGHRA and CDR2 as YSYEKL.

This chain uses TRBV27 with TRBJ1-4; 8 nucleotides align to TRBD1. The CDR3 extends over 15 amino acids. The germline V gene encodes CDR1 MNHEY and CDR2 SMNVEV (reference sequence). V was pared by 8 bases and J by 0 bases, with 5 bases of the junction left unmatched. CDR3: CASRDRIATNEKLFF. CDR3 nucleotides: TGTGCCAGCCGGGACAGGATTGCAACTAATGAAAAACTGTTTTTT.

This clonotype was seen many times. The chain employs TRBV7-6 and TRBJ2-3, with D perhaps matching TRBD2 (5 bases). This CDR3 is built from 14 residues. The germline V and J ends were trimmed by 5 bases and 3 bases, with 12 bases remaining between them. From germline, CDR1 is SGHVS and CDR2 FNYEAQ. The CDR3 nucleotides read TGTGCCAGCAGCCCGAGGGTAGGAACAGATACGCAGTATTTT. Translation gives CASSPRVGTDTQYF.

The V call is TRBV7-6, the J call TRBJ2-7; a possible D gene is TRBD1 (6 bases). The CDR3 totals 16 residues. V shed 5 bases and J shed 2 bases, with 19 bases lying between them. Germline CDR1 reads SGHVS; CDR2 reads FNYEAQ. This CDR3 reads CASSPLRDTRTYEQYF. In DNA, the CDR3 is TGTGCCAGCAGCCCCCTCCGGGACACGCGCACCTACGAGCAGTACTTC.

The table lists this clonotype with a count of one. V gene TRBV12-3 or TRBV12-4 combines with J gene TRBJ2-5; tentatively, D is TRBD2 (6 bases). The V and J ends lost 4 bases and 4 bases respectively, with 13 bases between them. This CDR3 has 14 residues. The CDR3 bases are TGTGCCAGCAGTTACTCGGGGGTTGGAGAGACCCAGTACTTC. Protein sequence: CASSYSGVGETQYF.

To note about this clonotype: Here the CDR3 omits its conserved ending phenylalanine or tryptophan, so a read error is the likely source. This chain connects TRBV30 to TRBJ2-3; 8 nucleotides align to TRBD1. CDR1 GTSNPN and CDR2 SVGIG come from the germline V gene (reference sequence). This CDR3 contains 16 residues. Germline trimming cut 1 base from V and 1 base from J; bases unmatched to any gene: 7. The CDR3 here is CAWSGGDRGGTDTQYL. CDR3 bases: TGTGCCTGGAGTGGGGGAGACAGGGGTGGCACAGATACGCAGTATCTT.

This clonotype showed up many times. The V call is TRBV5-1, the J call TRBJ1-1; D is uncertain. Trimming cost V 0 bases and J 1 base, with 7 bases left between them. The CDR3 loop spans 14 amino acids. The germline V gene has CDR1 SGHRS and CDR2 YFSETQ. The CDR3 region has the DNA TGCGCCAGCAGCTTGGTGGCAGGGAACACTGAAGCTTTCTTT. It yields the protein CASSLVAGNTEAFF.

A remark on this clonotype: A read error is possible here, since a much larger clone lies one base away. This likely comes from a read error, as the CDR3 has no conserved phenylalanine or tryptophan at its end. CDR3 in amino acids: CASSQVGGFEQYL. CDR3 DNA: TGCGCCAGCAGCCAAGTGGGAGGGTTCGAGCAGTACCTC. The V and J genes are TRBV4-1 and TRBJ2-7; TRBD2 matches at 7 bases. The CDR3 contains 13 residues. Germline-derived CDR1 and CDR2 are MGHRA and YSYEKL. The V segment lost 1 base and the J segment 6 bases; nucleotides outside the gene matches: 3.

This clonotype has at least ten counts. This chain uses TRBV9 with TRBJ1-5; possibly TRBD1 for D (5 bases). CDR1 SGDLS and CDR2 YYNGEE come from the germline V gene. CDR3 size: 14 residues. V shed 0 bases and J shed 5 bases, with 9 bases lying between them. The CDR3 DNA follows: TGTGCCAGCAGCGTAGGCAGGGATCATCAGCCCCAGCATTTT. It codes for CASSVGRDHQPQHF.